This TCR beta chain was documented in a study of tissue T cells after allogeneic stem cell transplantation. Study-wide results and caveats: Few T cell clones were shared across patients, but motif clusters showed tissue-specific shared signatures. In patients and mice, blood and spleen missed much of tissue repertoire.

CDR3 sequences, V/J genes, frequencies and template counts came from survey-depth TCRbeta sequencing. Method: immunoSEQ multiplex PCR; TCRdb's copy keeps in-frame clones and lacks some. The sample shows 3,200 or so clones, approximately 42% of them seen only once. In regard to this clone: Its antigen is as yet unknown. All gene names here are mouse names. The read halts 1 residue ahead of the CDR3 end, with the missing end drawn from the germline J gene.

In germline, CDR1 is SGHSN, CDR2 HYEKVE. V lost 0 bases and J lost 6, with 8 bases in between. This CDR3 has 13 residues. Time point given: mouse harvest day 14 after allogeneic transplant. Mouse grafts combined 10^7 T-cell-depleted bone marrow cells with 10^6 splenic CD5+ T cells. This mouse GVHD model was MHC-mismatched B6 to BALB/c, profiled day 7 or 14. Sequenced sample: gut tissue. The chain couples TRBV12-1 to TRBJ2-1; D may be TRBD1 (6 bases). The sequence was collected from a female BALB/c mouse given C57BL/6 T cells with graft-versus-host disease after an allogeneic hematopoietic cell transplant. The CDR3 sequence is CASSLAGVAEQFF. Partial CDR3 DNA: TGTGCCAGCTCTCTCGCAGGGGTTGCTGAGCAGTTC.